This T cell receptor beta chain was recorded in a study of blood T cell repertoires in COVID-19. Study information: The United States, Italy and Spain supplied acute and convalescent COVID-19 samples. T cells, B-cell-depleted T cells, or PBMCs provided the cDNA or gDNA that served as material.

The CDR3 is 15 amino acids. The V gene's germline CDR1 is LNHDA and CDR2 SQIVND (reference sequence). Trimming cost V 3 bases and J 6 bases; bases outside gene matches: 6. How the authors handled the data: Reference gene primer amplification yielded estimated nucleated cell counts. Method: immunoSEQ multiplex PCR; TCRdb's copy keeps in-frame clones and lacks some. The V and J calls and the clone size are those of that table, but D and trimming were determined from the DNA. The data contain 150,000 to 200,000 clones, roughly four fifths of them singletons. This chain joins TRBV19 and TRBJ1-4, with 8 bases identical to TRBD1. Sequencing was performed on peripheral blood. The source is a human donor with acute or convalescent COVID-19. The donor label of this sample is uncertain. CDR3 protein: CASSMVDRGDEKLFF. CDR3 coding DNA: TGTGCCAGTAGTATGGTCGACAGGGGAGATGAAAAACTGTTTTTT.